These 24 T cell receptor beta chains were sequenced from one sample in a study of blood T cells in healthy people across ages. A second PCR of roughly 6 to 12 cycles used a sample-barcoded 5' primer and a J-beta primer mix. Each CDR3 protein gets one entry after TCRdb re-called the 5' RACE reads with MiXCR. The top ten hold around 15% of the sample, which has about a million distinct CDR3 sequences, about 48% seen once. The sequencing sample was made of blood. The source of these receptors is a man aged 30 to 45 in good health.

The J gene is TRBJ2-3, the V gene TRBV20-1; 8 bases are a match to TRBD2. This CDR3 region has 14 residues. Germline trimming cut 5 bases from V and 4 bases from J; bases unmatched to any gene: 8. Germline V gives CDR1 DFQATT, CDR2 SNEGSKA (reference sequence). The CDR3 sequence is CSAPGPGGADTQYF. The DNA for the CDR3 is TGCAGTGCTCCGGGGCCGGGAGGGGCAGATACGCAGTATTTT.

This clonotype has just a few counts. The chain is built from TRBV7-9 and TRBJ2-1; the D is unclear. The V gene lost 3 bases and the J gene lost 5 bases, with 8 bases spanning the gap. CDR3 size: 13 residues. Germline V CDR1 and CDR2: SEHNR, FQNEAQ (reference sequence). Written as DNA, the CDR3 is TGTGCCAGCAGCTTCCCCAGCGACAATGAGCAGTTCTTC. Translated, it gives CASSFPSDNEQFF.

This chain links TRBV4-3 with TRBJ2-3; 13 bases are a match to TRBD2. This CDR3 contains 18 residues. Germline assignment: CDR1 LGHNA and CDR2 YSLEER. Trimming took 3 bases from V and 6 from J; bases not matched to a gene: 12. CDR3 coding DNA: TGCGCCAGCAGCCACCGAGGGGGGACTAGCGGGGTAGGCGATACGCAGTATTTT. Amino acids: CASSHRGGTSGVGDTQYF.

This clonotype was recorded a few times. The chain combines TRBV18 with TRBJ2-7; TRBD2 might be the D (6 bases). The CDR3 has 14 residues. Germline CDR1 reads KGHSH; CDR2 reads LQKENI. Trimming left V 0 bases short and J 5 bases short, with 11 bases between. CDR3 region: CASSPPAGYHEQYF. The CDR3 DNA reads as TGTGCCAGCTCACCACCGGCGGGGTACCACGAGCAGTACTTC.

This clonotype has more than one count but fewer than ten. The genes are TRBV29-1 and TRBJ1-2; D is unresolved. V was trimmed by 4 bases and J by 2 bases, leaving 14 bases between them. The CDR3 sequence is 14 residues long. The germline gives CDR1 SQVTM, CDR2 ANQGSEA. The CDR3 DNA is TGCAGCGTTGGGGGAAGTCAGGCGAACTATGGCTACACCTTC. This gives the protein CSVGGSQANYGYTF.

The V gene is TRBV7-2, the J gene TRBJ1-2; D call uncertain. Germline CDR1 reads SGHTA; CDR2 reads FQGNSA. The germline V and J ends were trimmed by 5 bases and 6 bases, with 19 bases remaining between them. The CDR3 loop spans 15 amino acids. The CDR3 coding sequence is TGTGCCAGCAGCCCGAGACCCCCTAGGGATGATGGCTACACCTTC. The encoded protein is CASSPRPPRDDGYTF.

The rearrangement uses TRBV5-1 and TRBJ1-6; 8 bases map to TRBD1. Trimming at V came to 3 bases and at J to 11 bases, leaving 7 bases not matched to a gene. Germline-derived CDR1 and CDR2 are SGHRS and YFSETQ. The CDR3 length is 14 residues. The CDR3 region has the DNA TGCGCCAGCAGCTCGGACAGGGCTGGGGCACCCCTCCACTTT. Translating gives CASSSDRAGAPLHF.

Concerning this clonotype itself: This may come from a read error, since a much larger clone is one base off. The V and J genes are TRBV28 and TRBJ2-3, with D possibly TRBD1 on 5 matching bases. This CDR3 comprises 11 residues. Per the germline V gene, CDR1 is MDHEN and CDR2 is SYDVKM. The CDR3 protein is CASLGVDTRYF. The CDR3 region has the DNA TGTGCCAGCCTAGGGGTAGATACGCGGTATTTT.

This chain joins TRBV6-5 and TRBJ1-1; possible D gene TRBD1, 5 bases. Trimming removed 2 bases at V and 9 bases at J, with 13 bases between. Germline V gene lookup returns CDR1 MNHEY and CDR2 SVGAGI. The CDR3 consists of 13 residues. CDR3 region: CASSYDSNQKAFF. CDR3 nucleotide sequence: TGTGCCAGCAGTTACGACAGCAACCAAAAAGCTTTCTTT.

V and J are TRBV6-1 and TRBJ2-5, with D possibly matching TRBD2 (5 bases). Germline-derived CDR1 and CDR2 are MNHNS and SASEGT. This CDR3 is built from 15 residues. The germline V and J ends were trimmed by 1 base and 0 bases, with 9 bases remaining between them. CDR3 residues: CASSEEIGDQETQYF. The CDR3 DNA reads as TGTGCCAGCAGTGAAGAGATCGGGGACCAAGAGACCCAGTACTTC.

The chain links TRBV12-3 or TRBV12-4 to TRBJ2-5, with 13 nucleotides matching TRBD2. V was clipped by 8 bases and J by 1 base; unmatched bases: 4. The CDR3 loop spans 15 amino acids. DNA for the CDR3: TGTGCCAGCGGAACTAGCGGGGGGGCCCAAGAGACCCAGTACTTC. Translated, it gives CASGTSGGAQETQYF.

This clonotype was seen many times. The chain couples TRBV4-2 to TRBJ2-5; D possibly corresponds to TRBD2 (5 bases). The CDR3 consists of 14 residues. With 5 bases removed from V and 2 bases from J, the gap between germline ends came to 12 bases. Germline-derived CDR1 and CDR2 are LGHNA and YNFKEQ. The CDR3 loop reads CASSGSGAQETQYF. The CDR3 DNA reads TGTGCCAGCAGCGGAAGCGGCGCTCAAGAGACCCAGTACTTC.

The chain has TRBV25-1 and TRBJ1-5; perhaps TRBD1 as D (6 bases). Trimming cost V 3 bases and J 3 bases, with 12 bases left between them. This CDR3 is 15 amino acids long. Germline assignment: CDR1 MGHDK and CDR2 SYGVNS. CDR3 sequence: CASSDARGYNQPQHF. CDR3 nucleotide sequence: TGTGCCAGCAGTGATGCCAGGGGATACAATCAGCCCCAGCATTTT.

J is TRBJ2-7 and V is TRBV10-3, with 11 bases aligning to TRBD2. The CDR3 is 13 amino acids. Germline values: CDR1 ENHRY, CDR2 SYGVKD. The junction had 10 bases not matched to a gene; V was cut back by 11 bases and J by 7 bases. The DNA for the CDR3 is TGTGCCGCCCGACTAGCGGGGAACAATGAGCAGTACTTC. As protein: CAARLAGNNEQYF.

This clonotype showed up just a few times. The chain is built from TRBV6-1 and TRBJ2-7; 9 nucleotides align to TRBD1. Germline V gives CDR1 MNHNS, CDR2 SASEGT. The CDR3 is 14 residues long. The trim removed 7 bases at V and 1 base at J, leaving 5 bases unmatched. The CDR3 region has the DNA TGTGCCAGCACCTTGACAGGGGGATCCTACGAGCAGTACTTC. Translated, it gives CASTLTGGSYEQYF.

The chain recombines TRBV6-5 with TRBJ2-1, with D maybe TRBD1 (5 bases). The CDR3 runs 15 residues. Deletions cut 6 bases from V and 0 bases from J, with 12 bases between. Germline V gene lookup returns CDR1 MNHEY and CDR2 SVGAGI. CDR3 sequence reads: CASRKQGNSYNEQFF. The CDR3 nucleotides read TGTGCCAGCAGAAAGCAGGGAAACTCCTACAATGAGCAGTTCTTC.

The rearrangement uses TRBV18 and TRBJ2-7; D possibly uses TRBD1 or TRBD2 (6 bases each). TRBJ2-5 explains the end of the DNA better; the J call may be wrong. The germline V gene has CDR1 KGHSH and CDR2 LQKENI. This CDR3 contains 15 residues. In DNA, the CDR3 is TGTGCCAGCTCACCCCTAGGGGGGTATGGGGAGACCCAGTACTTC. It encodes CASSPLGGYGETQYF.

The chain has TRBV7-9 and TRBJ1-4, with 8 positions matching TRBD1. The CDR3 has 15 amino acids. The V and J ends lost 5 bases and 2 bases, in that order; junction bases with no gene match: 4. From germline, CDR1 is SEHNR and CDR2 FQNEAQ (reference sequence). The CDR3 loop is CASSTRTGTNEKLFF. The CDR3, as DNA: TGTGCCAGCAGCACCCGGACAGGGACTAATGAAAAACTGTTTTTT.

The chain has TRBV5-6 and TRBJ1-1; D might be TRBD1 (5 bases). The CDR3 covers 11 residues. V was clipped by 7 bases and J by 8 bases, with 12 bases between them. Germline CDR1 is SGHDT and CDR2 is YYEEEE. The CDR3 protein is CASLLGEEAFF. Here the CDR3 DNA reads TGTGCCAGCTTACTAGGGGAGGAAGCTTTCTTT. The full variable domain, with the rest looked up from reference TRBV5-6 and TRBJ1-1, is DAGVTQSPTHLIKTRGQQVTLRCSPKSGHDTVSWYQQALGQGPQFIFQYYEEEERQRGNFPDRFSGHQFPNYSSELNVNALLLGDSALYLCASLLGEEAFFGQGTRLTVV.

The rearrangement uses TRBV7-2 and TRBJ2-3; D uncertain. The CDR3 runs 15 residues. Trimming cost V 5 bases and J 1 base, with 13 bases left between them. From germline, CDR1 is SGHTA and CDR2 FQGNSA. The CDR3 DNA is TGTGCCAGCAGCCTCCCGGAAGGTGGCACAGATACGCAGTATTTT. Amino acids: CASSLPEGGTDTQYF.

This clonotype was observed a handful of times. The chain employs TRBV4-1 and TRBJ2-7, with 9 bases aligning to TRBD1. The DNA end favors TRBJ2-5, so the J call may be wrong. CDR3 length: 15 residues. The germline V gene encodes CDR1 MGHRA and CDR2 YSYEKL. The CDR3 region is CASSRGQGTGETQYF. In DNA, the CDR3 is TGCGCCAGCAGCCGGGGACAGGGTACGGGAGAGACCCAGTACTTC.

CDR3 sequence reads: CSVEAPGADPYNEQFF. The CDR3 coding sequence is TGCAGCGTTGAAGCCCCGGGGGCCGACCCATACAATGAGCAGTTCTTC. V usage is TRBV29-1 and J usage is TRBJ2-1; either TRBD1 or TRBD2 may supply D (6 bases each). The CDR3 is 16 residues long. Trimming took 1 base from V and 4 from J, leaving 17 bases between them. From germline, CDR1 is SQVTM and CDR2 ANQGSEA.

The chain recombines TRBV12-3 or TRBV12-4 with TRBJ2-7; D possibly uses TRBD1 or TRBD2 (7 bases each). CDR3 size: 14 residues. The V and J ends lost 7 bases and 7 bases respectively, with 20 bases between them. CDR3 sequence (DNA): TGTGCCAGCATCAGGGGGGGACTCTACAATGAGCAGTACTTC. This codes for CASIRGGLYNEQYF.

This clonotype appeared once. The chain carries TRBV12-3 or TRBV12-4 and TRBJ1-4; D remains unclear. The CDR3 loop spans 13 amino acids. Deletions cut 6 bases from V and 5 bases from J, with 10 bases between. The CDR3 nucleotides are TGTGCCAGCAGGCCAGGTCTAAATGAAAAACTGTTTTTT. Translated: CASRPGLNEKLFF.